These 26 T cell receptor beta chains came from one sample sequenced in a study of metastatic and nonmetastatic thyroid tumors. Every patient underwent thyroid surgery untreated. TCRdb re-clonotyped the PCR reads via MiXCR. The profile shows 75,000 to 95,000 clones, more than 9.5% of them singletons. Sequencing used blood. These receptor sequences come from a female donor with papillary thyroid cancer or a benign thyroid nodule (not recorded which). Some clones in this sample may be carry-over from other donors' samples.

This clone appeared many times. CDR3 bases: TGTGCCAGCTCACCACCGGGACTTTACGTCTACGAGCAGTACTTC. The encoded protein is CASSPPGLYVYEQYF. The V call is TRBV18, the J call TRBJ2-7, with a weak D call TRBD2 (6 bases). The germline gives CDR1 KGHSH, CDR2 LQKENI. The CDR3 totals 15 residues. V was pared by 0 bases and J by 3 bases, with 12 bases between.

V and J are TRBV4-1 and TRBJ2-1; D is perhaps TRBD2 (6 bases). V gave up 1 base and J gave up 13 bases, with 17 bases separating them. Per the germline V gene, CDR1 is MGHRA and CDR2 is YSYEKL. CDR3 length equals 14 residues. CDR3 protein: CASSQVAAYNHQFF. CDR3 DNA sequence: TGCGCCAGCAGCCAAGTAGCGGCCTACAATCATCAGTTCTTC.

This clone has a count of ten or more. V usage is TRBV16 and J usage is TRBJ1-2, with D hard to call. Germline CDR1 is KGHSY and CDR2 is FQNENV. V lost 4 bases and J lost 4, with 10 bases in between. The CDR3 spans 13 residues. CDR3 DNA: TGTGCCAGCAGCCCACCACTGTTCTATGGCTACACCTTC. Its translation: CASSPPLFYGYTF.

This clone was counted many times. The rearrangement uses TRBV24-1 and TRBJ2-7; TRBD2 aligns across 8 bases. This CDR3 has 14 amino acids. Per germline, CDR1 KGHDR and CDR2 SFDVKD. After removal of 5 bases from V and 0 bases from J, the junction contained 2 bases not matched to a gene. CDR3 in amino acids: CATSAGGSSYEQYF. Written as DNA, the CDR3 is TGTGCCACCAGTGCGGGAGGGTCCTCCTACGAGCAGTACTTC.

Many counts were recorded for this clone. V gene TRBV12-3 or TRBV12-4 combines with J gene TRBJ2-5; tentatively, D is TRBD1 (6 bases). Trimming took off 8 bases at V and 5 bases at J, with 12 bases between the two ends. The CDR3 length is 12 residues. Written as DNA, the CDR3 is TGTGCCAGCCGCAGGGGCCTGGAGACCCAGTACTTC. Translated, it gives CASRRGLETQYF.

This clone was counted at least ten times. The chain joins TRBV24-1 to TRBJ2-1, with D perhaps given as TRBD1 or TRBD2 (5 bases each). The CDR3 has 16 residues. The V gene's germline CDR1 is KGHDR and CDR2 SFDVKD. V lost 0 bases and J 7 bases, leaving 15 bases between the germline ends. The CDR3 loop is CATSDLGGSGKNEQFF. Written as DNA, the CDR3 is TGTGCCACCAGTGATTTGGGGGGATCTGGTAAGAATGAGCAGTTCTTC.

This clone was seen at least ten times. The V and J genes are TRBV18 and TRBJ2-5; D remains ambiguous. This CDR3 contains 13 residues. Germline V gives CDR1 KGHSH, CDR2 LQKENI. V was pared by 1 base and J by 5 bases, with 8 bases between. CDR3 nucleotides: TGTGCCAGCTCACCACAGGGCCTGGAGACCCAGTACTTC. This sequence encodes CASSPQGLETQYF.

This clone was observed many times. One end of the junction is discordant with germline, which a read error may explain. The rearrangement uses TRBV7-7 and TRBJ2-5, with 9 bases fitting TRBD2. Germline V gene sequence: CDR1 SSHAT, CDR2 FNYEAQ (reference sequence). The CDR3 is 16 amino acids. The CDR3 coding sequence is TGTGCTAGCAGCTTATCGGCGGGAGGGACCCGAGTGACCCAGTACTTC. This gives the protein CASSLSAGGTRVTQYF.

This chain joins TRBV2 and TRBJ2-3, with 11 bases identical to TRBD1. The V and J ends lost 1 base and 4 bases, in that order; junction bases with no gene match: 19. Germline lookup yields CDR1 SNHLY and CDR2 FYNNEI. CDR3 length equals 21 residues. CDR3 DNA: TGTGCCAGCAGTGAAGGGGCGGGACAGGGGGTTTTTAGTCTTCGAGCAGATACGCAGTATTTT. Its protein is CASSEGAGQGVFSLRADTQYF. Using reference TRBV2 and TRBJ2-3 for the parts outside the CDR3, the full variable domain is EPEVTQTPSHQVTQMGQEVILRCVPISNHLYFYWYRQILGQKVEFLVSFYNNEISEKSEIFDDQFSVERPDGSNFTLKIRSTKLEDSAMYFCASSEGAGQGVFSLRADTQYFGPGTRLTVL.

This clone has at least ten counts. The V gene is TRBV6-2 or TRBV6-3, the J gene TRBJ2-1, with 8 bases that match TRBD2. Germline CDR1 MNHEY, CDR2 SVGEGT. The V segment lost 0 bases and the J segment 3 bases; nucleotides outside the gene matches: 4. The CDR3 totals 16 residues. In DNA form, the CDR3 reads TGTGCCAGCAGTTACTCATCACTAGCGGACTACAATGAGCAGTTCTTC. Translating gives CASSYSSLADYNEQFF.

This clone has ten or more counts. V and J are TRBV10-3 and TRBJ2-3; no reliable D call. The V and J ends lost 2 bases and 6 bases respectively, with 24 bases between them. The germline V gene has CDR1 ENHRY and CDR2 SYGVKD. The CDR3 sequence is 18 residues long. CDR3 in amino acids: CAISEAPSVARTPDTQYF. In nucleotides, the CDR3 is TGTGCCATCAGTGAGGCCCCCTCCGTAGCTCGGACCCCGGATACGCAGTATTTT.

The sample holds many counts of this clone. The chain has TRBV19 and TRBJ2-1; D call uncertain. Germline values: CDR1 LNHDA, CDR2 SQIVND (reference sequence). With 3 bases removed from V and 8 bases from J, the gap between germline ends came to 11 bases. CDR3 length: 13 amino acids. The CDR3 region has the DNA TGTGCCAGTAGTATGATTGTTGGGGATGAGCAGTTCTTC. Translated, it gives CASSMIVGDEQFF.

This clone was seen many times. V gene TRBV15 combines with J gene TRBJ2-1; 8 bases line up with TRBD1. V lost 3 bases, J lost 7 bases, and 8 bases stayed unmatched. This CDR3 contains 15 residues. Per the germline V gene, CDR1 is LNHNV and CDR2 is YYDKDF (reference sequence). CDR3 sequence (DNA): TGTGCCACCAGCAGGTTGAAAAGGACAGGGAATGAGCAGTTCTTC. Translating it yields CATSRLKRTGNEQFF.

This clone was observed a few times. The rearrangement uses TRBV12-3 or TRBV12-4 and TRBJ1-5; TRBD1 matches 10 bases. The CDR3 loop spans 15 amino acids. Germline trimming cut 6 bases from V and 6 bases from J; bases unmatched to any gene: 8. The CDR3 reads CASRTGGAWSQPQHF. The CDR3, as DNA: TGTGCCAGCAGGACAGGGGGCGCGTGGAGTCAGCCCCAGCATTTT.

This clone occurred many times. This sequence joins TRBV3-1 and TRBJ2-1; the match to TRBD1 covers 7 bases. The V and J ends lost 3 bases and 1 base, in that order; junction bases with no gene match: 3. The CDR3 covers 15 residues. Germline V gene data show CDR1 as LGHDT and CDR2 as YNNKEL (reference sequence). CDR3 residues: CASSHRQGSYNEQFF. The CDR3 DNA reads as TGTGCCAGCAGCCATCGACAGGGATCCTACAATGAGCAGTTCTTC.

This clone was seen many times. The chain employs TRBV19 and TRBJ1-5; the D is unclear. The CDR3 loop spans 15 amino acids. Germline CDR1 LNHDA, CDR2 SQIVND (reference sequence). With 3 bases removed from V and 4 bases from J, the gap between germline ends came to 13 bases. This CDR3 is CASSIIPGGNQPQHF. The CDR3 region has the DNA TGTGCCAGTAGTATTATACCAGGTGGGAATCAGCCCCAGCATTTT. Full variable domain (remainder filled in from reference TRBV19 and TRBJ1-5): DGGITQSPKYLFRKEGQNVTLSCEQNLNHDAMYWYRQDPGQGLRLIYYSQIVNDFQKGDIAEGYSVSREKKESFPLTVTSAQKNPTAFYLCASSIIPGGNQPQHFGDGTRLSIL.

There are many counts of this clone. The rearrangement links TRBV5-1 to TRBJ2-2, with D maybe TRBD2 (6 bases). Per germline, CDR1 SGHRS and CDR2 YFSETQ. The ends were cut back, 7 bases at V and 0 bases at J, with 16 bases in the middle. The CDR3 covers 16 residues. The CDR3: CASRGAGVANTGELFF. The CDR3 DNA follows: TGCGCCAGCCGCGGGGCGGGCGTAGCGAACACCGGGGAGCTGTTTTTT.

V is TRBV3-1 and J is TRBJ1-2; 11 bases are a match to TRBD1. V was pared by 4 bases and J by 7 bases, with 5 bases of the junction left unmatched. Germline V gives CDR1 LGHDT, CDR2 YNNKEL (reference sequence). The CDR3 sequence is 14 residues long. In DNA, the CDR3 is TGTGCCAGCAGCCGAGGACAGGGGGCGCTTGGCTACACCTTC. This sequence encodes CASSRGQGALGYTF.

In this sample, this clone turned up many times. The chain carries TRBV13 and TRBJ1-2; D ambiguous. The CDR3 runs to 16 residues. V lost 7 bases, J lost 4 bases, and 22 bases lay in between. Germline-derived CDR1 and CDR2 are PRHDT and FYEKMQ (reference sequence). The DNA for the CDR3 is TGTGCCAGCACCCTCATGCGCCGCGTCAGATCCTATGGCTACACCTTC. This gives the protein CASTLMRRVRSYGYTF.

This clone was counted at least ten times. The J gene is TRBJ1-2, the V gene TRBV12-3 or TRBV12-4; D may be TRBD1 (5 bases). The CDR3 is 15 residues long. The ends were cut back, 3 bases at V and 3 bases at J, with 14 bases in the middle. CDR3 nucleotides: TGTGCCAGCAGTTTCGGAAGGGGAGGGGACTATGGCTACACCTTC. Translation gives CASSFGRGGDYGYTF.

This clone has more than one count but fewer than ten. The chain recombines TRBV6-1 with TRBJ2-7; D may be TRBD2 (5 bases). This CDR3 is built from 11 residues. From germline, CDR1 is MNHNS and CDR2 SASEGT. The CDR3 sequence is CVSLVGDEQYF. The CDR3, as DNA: TGTGTCTCTCTGGTGGGAGACGAGCAGTACTTC.

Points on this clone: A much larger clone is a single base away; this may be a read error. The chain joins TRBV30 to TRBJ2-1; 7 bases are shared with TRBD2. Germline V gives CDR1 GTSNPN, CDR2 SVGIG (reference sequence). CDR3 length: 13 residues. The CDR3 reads CAYREGTYNGQFF. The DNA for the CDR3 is TGTGCCTATAGGGAGGGAACCTACAATGGGCAGTTCTTC.

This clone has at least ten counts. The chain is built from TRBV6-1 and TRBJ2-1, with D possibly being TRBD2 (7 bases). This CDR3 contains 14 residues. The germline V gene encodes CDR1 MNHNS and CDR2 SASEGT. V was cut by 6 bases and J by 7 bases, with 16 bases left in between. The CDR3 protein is CASSPQGGGNEQFF. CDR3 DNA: TGTGCCAGCAGCCCCCAAGGGGGGGGGAATGAGCAGTTCTTC.

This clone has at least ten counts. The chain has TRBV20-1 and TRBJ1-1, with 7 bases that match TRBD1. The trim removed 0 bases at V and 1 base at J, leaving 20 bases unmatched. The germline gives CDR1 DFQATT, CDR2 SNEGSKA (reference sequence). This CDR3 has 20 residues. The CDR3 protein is CSARDPFRPHRGSRNTEAFF. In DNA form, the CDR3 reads TGCAGTGCTAGAGATCCCTTCCGTCCTCACAGGGGCTCCCGGAACACTGAAGCTTTCTTT.

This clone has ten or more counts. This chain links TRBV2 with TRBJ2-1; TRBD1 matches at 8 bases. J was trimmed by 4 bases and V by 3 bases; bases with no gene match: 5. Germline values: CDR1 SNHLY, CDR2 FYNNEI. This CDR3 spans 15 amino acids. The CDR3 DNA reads TGTGCCAGCAGTGAGGACAGGGCGTTTTACAATGAGCAGTTCTTC. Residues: CASSEDRAFYNEQFF.

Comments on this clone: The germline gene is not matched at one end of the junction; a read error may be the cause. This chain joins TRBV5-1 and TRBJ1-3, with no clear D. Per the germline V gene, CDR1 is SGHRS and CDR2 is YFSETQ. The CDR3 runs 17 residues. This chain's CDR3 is CASSLGPGTSSVNTIYF. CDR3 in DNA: TGCGCCAGTAGCTTGGGTCCAGGCACCAGCTCTGTAAACACCATATATTTT.